The 10 T cell receptor beta chains below come from one sample, sequenced in a study of low-dose radiotherapy and immunotherapy resistance in tumors. The time point was: after trial treatment. As for treatment: LDRT plus nivolumab, ipilimumab, low-dose cyclophosphamide and aspirin (RACIN trial). TCR amplification used about 20 PCR cycles, a constant-region primer and a V-primer adapter. MiXCR, run by TCRdb on the reads, gives a single entry per CDR3 protein. The sample shows approximately 52,000 distinct CDR3 sequences, around 34% of them seen only once. This specimen was PBMCs, taken after low-dose radiotherapy plus immunotherapy. These receptors were collected from a male donor with rectosigmoid adenocarcinoma.

This rearrangement joins TRBV3-1 to TRBJ2-3; D is ambiguous. Germline CDR1 is LGHDT and CDR2 is YNNKEL (reference sequence). With 1 base removed from V and 0 bases from J, the gap between germline ends came to 5 bases. The CDR3 contains 14 residues. The chain's CDR3 is CASSQAASTDTQYF. The DNA of the CDR3 is TGTGCCAGCAGCCAAGCGGCTAGCACAGATACGCAGTATTTT.

This clonotype showed up just once. With only one base between it and a far larger clone, this is likely a read error. The chain joins TRBV29-1 to TRBJ2-1; D not resolved. Trimming left V 4 bases short and J 10 bases short, with 14 bases between. CDR3 length equals 12 residues. The germline V gene encodes CDR1 SQVTM and CDR2 ANQGSEA. In nucleotides, the CDR3 is TGCAGCGTTGGAAGTTTGCGGTCCGAGCAGTTCTTC. It is translated as CSVGSLRSEQFF.

This clonotype was counted many times. This rearrangement joins TRBV27 to TRBJ2-5; D is uncertain. This CDR3 is built from 13 residues. Between the trimmed V and J ends, which lost 5 bases and 4 bases, there was a span of 11 bases. The germline gives CDR1 MNHEY, CDR2 SMNVEV (reference sequence). The CDR3 loop is CASSLKVPETQYF. As DNA, the CDR3 is TGTGCCAGCAGTCTCAAGGTTCCAGAGACCCAGTACTTC.

This chain joins TRBV5-1 and TRBJ2-7; 14 bases map to TRBD2. The CDR3 runs to 16 residues. V dropped 0 bases and J dropped 5; count of bases not matched to a gene: 4. Germline V CDR1 and CDR2: SGHRS, YFSETQ. The chain's CDR3 is CASSLGGTSGRHEQYF. Here the CDR3 DNA reads TGCGCCAGCAGCTTGGGGGGGACTAGCGGGAGACACGAGCAGTACTTC.

This clonotype was seen many times. The chain uses TRBV7-2 and TRBJ2-1, with a weak D call TRBD2 (6 bases). CDR1 is SGHTA, CDR2 FQGNSA, per germline. V lost 5 bases, J lost 6 bases, and 11 bases lay in between. The CDR3 sequence is 13 residues long. The CDR3 is CASSKTRVNEQFF. The CDR3 bases are TGTGCCAGCAGCAAGACTAGAGTCAATGAGCAGTTCTTC.

This clonotype showed up many times. The chain recombines TRBV20-1 with TRBJ2-6; D possibly uses TRBD1 or TRBD2 (6 bases each). V was shortened by 2 bases and J by 4 bases, with 12 bases between the two germline ends. CDR3 size: 15 residues. In germline, CDR1 is DFQATT, CDR2 SNEGSKA (reference sequence). CDR3 in amino acids: CSARTRGDGANVLTF. The CDR3 DNA reads TGCAGTGCTAGAACGAGGGGGGACGGGGCCAACGTCCTGACTTTC.

Ten or more counts support this clonotype. CDR3 nucleotide sequence: TGTGCCAGCAGCCAAGTCCGGGGGGTGCGAGAGACCCAGTACTTC. Translated, it gives CASSQVRGVRETQYF. The chain joins TRBV14 to TRBJ2-5; 7 bases are shared with TRBD2. From germline, CDR1 is SGHDN and CDR2 FVKESK. V was clipped by 1 base and J by 4 bases; unmatched bases: 6. This CDR3 has 15 amino acids.

This clonotype was counted at least ten times. The gene calls are TRBV12-3 or TRBV12-4 and TRBJ1-6, with a possible D match to TRBD1 (6 bases). With 4 bases removed from V and 0 bases from J, the gap between germline ends came to 10 bases. This CDR3 region has 16 residues. The CDR3 DNA sequence: TGTGCCAGCAGTTATCAGGGGAGCTCCTATAATTCACCCCTCCACTTT. It codes for CASSYQGSSYNSPLHF.

The J gene is TRBJ1-1, the V gene TRBV29-1; 7 nucleotides agree with TRBD1. CDR3 length: 13 residues. With 4 bases clipped from V and 3 bases from J, the junction kept 5 bases outside the gene matches. CDR1 and CDR2 from the germline V gene are SQVTM and ANQGSEA. CDR3 sequence (DNA): TGCAGCGTTGCTGGCAGGGGGGACACTGAAGCTTTCTTT. It codes for CSVAGRGDTEAFF.

This clonotype was recorded once. The genes are TRBV7-9 and TRBJ1-5; tentative D call: TRBD1 (5 bases). Germline V gene sequence: CDR1 SEHNR, CDR2 FQNEAQ (reference sequence). The V end lost 1 base, the J end lost 6 bases, and 10 bases lay between the germline ends. CDR3 length: 14 residues. For the CDR3, the DNA is TGTGCCAGCAGCTTAGGTCGGGGGGGTCAGCCCCAGCATTTT. Residues: CASSLGRGGQPQHF.